The present T cell receptor beta chain was sequenced within a study of shared T cell receptors in the human thymus. The V end was cut by 2 bases, the J end by 4 bases, with 12 bases between. The germline V gene encodes CDR1 MNHEY and CDR2 SVGAGI. This CDR3 spans 14 amino acids. Measured with immunoSEQ multiplex PCR; TCRdb has only the in-frame clones, and not every one. The top ten hold 0.0085% to 0.012% of the sample, which has hundreds of thousands of clones, 88% seen once. These data were also filed under a second study, of human thymus T cells. As that study records: Healthy Finnish infants undergoing corrective surgery for congenital heart defects were used as donors. Thymus pieces cut out during corrective heart surgery were the tissue that was used. Overlap was high between thymic repertoires from unrelated individuals, as reported in related research.

The chain combines TRBV6-5 with TRBJ2-7, with a tentative D call TRBD2 (6 bases). Sequenced sample: thymocytes. The TCR originated in a boy less than two years old with a congenital heart defect. The CDR3 region has the DNA TGTGCCAGCAGTTACGGAGGGGAATCTTACGAGCAGTACTTC. Protein product: CASSYGGESYEQYF.